The source of this T cell receptor beta chain is a study of OX40 agonist ivuxolimab in advanced cancers. Across the whole study: An agonistic human IgG2 monoclonal antibody against OX40 (CD134) was given.

Study-wide points: Researchers report that CD8+ T cells had, on average, more expanded clones than CD4+. By week 6 at 0.1 to 3.0 mg/kg, blood CD4+ and CD8+ T cells had expanded clonally.

Autoimmune disease history or systemic immunosuppression barred patients. Measured with immunoSEQ multiplex PCR; TCRdb has only the in-frame clones, and not every one. The sample includes 10,000 to 15,000 clones, nearly 85% of them seen just once. The germline CDR1 and CDR2 sequences are MDHEN and SYDVKM. Between the trimmed V and J ends, which lost 3 bases and 6 bases, there was a span of 18 bases. The CDR3 extends over 15 amino acids. A word on this clone: Antigen specificity is unknown.

The source is an adult with an advanced solid tumor such as melanoma, head and neck, liver or kidney cancer. This sequence joins TRBV28 and TRBJ2-7, with D perhaps matching TRBD2 (6 bases). The input for sequencing was CD4+ or CD8+ T cells sorted from blood, taken in a trial of the OX40 agonist ivuxolimab. In DNA form, the CDR3 reads TGTGCCAGCAGTTTGTGGCGGGGAGGAGCGGGCGAGCAGTACTTC. Translation: CASSLWRGGAGEQYF.